Detailed here is one TCR beta chain. Germline CDR1 and CDR2: SGHDN and FVKESK. This CDR3 region has 15 residues. The V end was cut by 5 bases, the J end by 3 bases, with 14 bases between. This entry belongs to a study of CD8 T cells in Susac syndrome. Random hexamers were used to reverse transcribe roughly 0.5 to 1 ug of RNA. TCRdb reanalysed the immunoSEQ multiplex PCR reads using MiXCR and keeps one entry per CDR3 protein. The sample lists hundreds of thousands of distinct CDR3 sequences, around 85% occurring once. The gene calls are TRBV14 and TRBJ2-1; TRBD2 might be the D (6 bases). Sample: CD8+ T cells from PBMCs. This clonotype was obtained from a human donor with multiple sclerosis. The CDR3 loop is CASSRRRGNYNEQFF. The DNA for the CDR3 is TGTGCCAGCAGCAGGCGACGGGGGAACTACAATGAGCAGTTCTTC.